Below, 30 T cell receptor beta chains from the same sample are listed, as sequenced in a study of blood T cell repertoires in COVID-19. TCRdb's table, derived via immunoSEQ multiplex PCR, lists solely in-frame clones and lacks some. The repertoire holds about 120,000 clones, with 81% as singletons. Source material: peripheral blood. Source of these receptors: a human donor in a cohort sampled during active COVID-19.

In DNA form, the CDR3 reads TGTGCCAGCAGCGTAACATTCAGCGGGGAGGACACAGATACGCAGTATTTT. It encodes CASSVTFSGEDTDTQYF. V gene TRBV9 combines with J gene TRBJ2-3, with 7 positions matching TRBD2. The ends lost 1 base at V and 2 bases at J; junction bases unmatched: 10. Looked up from germline, CDR1 is SGDLS and CDR2 is YYNGEE. The CDR3 contains 17 residues.

The rearrangement links TRBV19 to TRBJ2-3; 11 nucleotides align to TRBD2. The CDR3 sequence is 16 residues long. Germline V lookup: CDR1 LNHDA, CDR2 SQIVND (reference sequence). Trimming at V came to 8 bases and at J to 2 bases, leaving 9 bases not matched to a gene. The CDR3 sequence: CASGGGLAGYTDTQYF. CDR3 in DNA: TGTGCCAGTGGGGGAGGACTAGCGGGCTACACAGATACGCAGTATTTT.

The chain combines TRBV6-2 or TRBV6-3 with TRBJ2-7; 7 bases map to TRBD2. Germline trimming cut 5 bases from V and 3 bases from J; bases unmatched to any gene: 7. This CDR3 contains 14 residues. Germline values: CDR1 MNHEY, CDR2 SVGEGT. The CDR3 is CASSGRGLNYEQYF. CDR3 sequence (DNA): TGTGCCAGCAGTGGAAGGGGACTAAACTACGAGCAGTACTTC.

The rearrangement joins TRBV15 to TRBJ1-2; possible D gene TRBD1, 5 bases. This CDR3 has 14 amino acids. V lost 0 bases, J lost 4 bases, and 9 bases lay in between. The germline V gene encodes CDR1 LNHNV and CDR2 YYDKDF (reference sequence). The CDR3 sequence is CATSREVTGYGYTF. In DNA, the CDR3 is TGTGCCACCAGCAGAGAAGTCACAGGCTATGGCTACACCTTC.

The chain recombines TRBV30 with TRBJ2-7; D uncertain. Trimming pared 2 bases from V and 0 bases from J, leaving 20 bases between. The CDR3 is 17 amino acids. From germline, CDR1 is GTSNPN and CDR2 SVGIG (reference sequence). This CDR3 reads CAWSSRGFSDSSYEQYF. As DNA, the CDR3 is TGTGCCTGGAGTTCCCGCGGATTTAGTGATTCCTCCTACGAGCAGTACTTC.

The chain recombines TRBV5-6 with TRBJ1-1; 8 bases match TRBD1. CDR1 and CDR2 (germline): SGHDT, YYEEEE. CDR3 size: 16 residues. V shed 5 bases, J shed 1 base, and the junction held 10 bases outside the gene matches. The CDR3 loop reads CASRPPSGQGNTEAFF. The CDR3 DNA reads TGTGCCAGCAGGCCCCCGTCCGGACAGGGGAACACTGAAGCTTTCTTT.

This chain uses TRBV5-5 with TRBJ2-3, with 8 bases that match TRBD2. V gave up 4 bases and J gave up 2 bases; unmatched junction bases: 6. The CDR3 spans 15 residues. Germline V CDR1 and CDR2: SGHKS, YYEKEE (reference sequence). CDR3 sequence: CASSLGGDHTDTQYF. The CDR3 nucleotides read TGTGCCAGCAGCCTCGGGGGGGACCACACAGATACGCAGTATTTT.

CDR3 in DNA: TGCGCCAGCAGCCAAGCACAGGGGGTAATTGGAAACACCATATATTTT. It is translated as CASSQAQGVIGNTIYF. This sequence joins TRBV4-1 and TRBJ1-3, with 8 bases matching TRBD1. The CDR3 covers 16 residues. CDR1 is MGHRA and CDR2 is YSYEKL in the germline V gene. The J segment lost 3 bases and the V segment lost 1 base, leaving 5 bases of the junction unmatched.

This chain joins TRBV5-6 and TRBJ1-1; D not resolved. The CDR3 extends over 14 amino acids. Deletions cut 0 bases from V and 8 bases from J, with 14 bases between. CDR1 SGHDT and CDR2 YYEEEE come from the germline V gene. CDR3 DNA: TGTGCCAGCAGCTTGGCCAGAGGGCTGGGGGAAGCTTTCTTT. It translates to CASSLARGLGEAFF.

The table lists this clone with a count of one. The chain uses TRBV7-2 and TRBJ1-2; D remains ambiguous. The V gene lost 11 bases and the J gene lost 6 bases, with 19 bases spanning the gap. The V gene's germline CDR1 is SGHTA and CDR2 FQGNSA. CDR3 length: 13 residues. The CDR3 bases are TGTGCCGGATCATACTTAAGCGGGAATGGCTACACCTTC. Translation gives CAGSYLSGNGYTF.

J is TRBJ2-1 and V is TRBV7-9; D remains unclear. Trimming removed 4 bases from V and 10 bases from J, with 8 bases in between. Germline values: CDR1 SEHNR, CDR2 FQNEAQ (reference sequence). This CDR3 has 11 amino acids. The CDR3 DNA reads as TGTGCCAGCAGCTCTCGACAAGAGCAGTTCTTC. Translation: CASSSRQEQFF.

The chain combines TRBV5-6 with TRBJ2-1, with 11 bases lining up with TRBD2. There are 18 residues in the CDR3. Losses at the gene ends were 3 bases for V and 9 bases for J; bases not matched to a gene: 17. In germline, CDR1 is SGHDT, CDR2 YYEEEE. The CDR3 nucleotides are TGTGCCAGCAGCTCCCGTGGTAGCGGGGGGGCCTTTAGTATTGAGCAGTTCTTC. Translated, it gives CASSSRGSGGAFSIEQFF.

The genes are TRBV5-6 and TRBJ2-4, with a weak D call TRBD1 (6 bases). V was trimmed by 0 bases and J by 6 bases, leaving 7 bases between them. The germline CDR1 and CDR2 sequences are SGHDT and YYEEEE. This CDR3 contains 13 residues. In DNA, the CDR3 is TGTGCCAGCAGCTTGGAACAGGGAAACATTCAGTACTTC. Amino acid sequence: CASSLEQGNIQYF.

The chain has TRBV7-3 and TRBJ2-7; D gene ambiguous. V was shortened by 5 bases and J by 2 bases, with 13 bases between the two germline ends. Germline V gives CDR1 SGHTA, CDR2 FQGTGA. The CDR3 covers 14 residues. The CDR3 DNA is TGTGCCAGCAGCCGTCCTGACAAACCCTACGAGCAGTACTTC. This encodes CASSRPDKPYEQYF.

The CDR3 DNA follows: TGTGCCTGGAGTCGGAGCTATGGCTACACCTTC. Translation gives CAWSRSYGYTF. The chain links TRBV30 to TRBJ1-2; D is uncertain. Germline assignment: CDR1 GTSNPN and CDR2 SVGIG (reference sequence). This CDR3 contains 11 residues. V lost 2 bases, J lost 4 bases, and 5 bases lay in between.

The count of this clone is one. The chain uses TRBV7-9 and TRBJ2-7; 7 bases match TRBD2. CDR1 is SEHNR and CDR2 is FQNEAQ in the germline V gene (reference sequence). The V segment lost 4 bases and the J segment 5 bases; nucleotides outside the gene matches: 5. There are 13 residues in the CDR3. CDR3 coding DNA: TGTGCCAGCAGCTCCGGGAGGAGTGACGAGCAGTACTTC. It codes for CASSSGRSDEQYF.

CDR3 bases: TGTGCCAGCAGCGTAAGCGGGCCCTCCTACGAGCAGTACTTC. Translating gives CASSVSGPSYEQYF. The rearrangement joins TRBV7-3 to TRBJ2-7, with D possibly being TRBD2 (6 bases). Trimming cost V 5 bases and J 0 bases, with 11 bases left between them. From germline, CDR1 is SGHTA and CDR2 FQGTGA. This CDR3 has 14 amino acids. Full variable domain (rest looked up from reference TRBV7-3 and TRBJ2-7): GAGVSQTPSNKVTEKGKYVELRCDPISGHTALYWYRQSLGQGPEFLIYFQGTGAADDSGLPNDRFFAVRPEGSVSTLKIQRTERGDSAVYLCASSVSGPSYEQYFGPGTRLTVT.

This chain uses TRBV30 with TRBJ1-6; the match to TRBD1 covers 7 bases. This CDR3 contains 15 residues. In germline, CDR1 is GTSNPN, CDR2 SVGIG (reference sequence). J lost 8 bases, V lost 3 bases, and 10 bases had no gene match. The CDR3 DNA reads as TGTGCCTGGAGACGGTGGAGGGGGCAAGATTCACCCCTCCACTTT. Amino acids: CAWRRWRGQDSPLHF.

The chain is built from TRBV6-4 and TRBJ2-5; 8 bases map to TRBD2. Trimming at V came to 6 bases and at J to 5 bases, leaving 11 bases not matched to a gene. Germline V CDR1 and CDR2: MRHNA, SNTAGT. CDR3 length: 15 amino acids. The CDR3 bases are TGTGCCAGCAGCCCGGGACTAGGGCCCGGGGAGACCCAGTACTTC. Its protein is CASSPGLGPGETQYF.

The genes are TRBV7-2 and TRBJ2-7, with 12 bases lining up with TRBD2. The CDR3 runs to 15 residues. Losses at the gene ends were 5 bases for V and 3 bases for J; bases not matched to a gene: 5. Per the germline V gene, CDR1 is SGHTA and CDR2 is FQGNSA. The CDR3 coding sequence is TGTGCCAGCAGCACCCGGACTAGCGGGAACTACGAGCAGTACTTC. As protein: CASSTRTSGNYEQYF. The entire variable domain, with the rest obtained from reference TRBV7-2 and TRBJ2-7, is as follows: GAGVSQSPSNKVTEKGKDVELRCDPISGHTALYWYRQSLGQGLEFLIYFQGNSAPDKSGLPSDRFSAERTGGSVSTLTIQRTQQEDSAVYLCASSTRTSGNYEQYFGPGTRLTVT.

V gene TRBV10-3 combines with J gene TRBJ2-7; 9 nucleotides align to TRBD1. V lost 2 bases and J lost 8; bases outside the gene matches: 13. The CDR3 contains 16 residues. Germline V lookup: CDR1 ENHRY, CDR2 SYGVKD. The CDR3 reads CAISELSRGTGYQQYF. The CDR3 DNA sequence: TGTGCCATCAGTGAGCTCTCTAGGGGGACAGGGTACCAGCAGTACTTC.

CDR3 sequence (DNA): TGTGCCAGCAGCCAAGATCGGGTAGCGAACACTGAAGCTTTCTTT. Protein sequence: CASSQDRVANTEAFF. The chain couples TRBV3-1 (or the pseudogene TRBV3-2) to TRBJ1-1; D call uncertain. Looked up from germline, CDR1 is LGHDT and CDR2 is YNNKEL (reference sequence). The CDR3 extends over 15 amino acids. The V and J ends lost 0 bases and 1 base respectively, with 9 bases between them.

This chain joins TRBV11-2 and TRBJ2-5; 7 bases map to TRBD1. This CDR3 contains 15 residues. Germline CDR1 is SGHAT and CDR2 is FQNNGV. The trim removed 5 bases at V and 10 bases at J, leaving 16 bases unmatched. This CDR3 is CASSHRGLGRSRQYF. The CDR3 DNA reads as TGTGCCAGCAGCCACAGGGGATTGGGACGGTCTCGCCAGTACTTC.

This chain links TRBV29-1 with TRBJ2-7; 7 nucleotides match TRBD1. CDR1 and CDR2 from the germline V gene are SQVTM and ANQGSEA. CDR3 length: 15 residues. The ends lost 0 bases at V and 0 bases at J; junction bases unmatched: 5. This chain's CDR3 is CSVEEIDRDSYEQYF. DNA of the CDR3: TGCAGCGTTGAAGAAATAGACAGGGACTCCTACGAGCAGTACTTC.

The chain employs TRBV28 and TRBJ2-4; TRBD1 matches at 7 bases. The CDR3 contains 15 residues. In germline, CDR1 is MDHEN, CDR2 SYDVKM. The J segment lost 0 bases and the V segment lost 3 bases, leaving 2 bases of the junction unmatched. CDR3 coding DNA: TGTGCCAGCAGTTTCCGACAGGGAGCCAAAAACATTCAGTACTTC. Its translation is CASSFRQGAKNIQYF.

The chain carries TRBV10-3 and TRBJ2-1; TRBD1 is a possible D gene (5 bases). In germline, CDR1 is ENHRY, CDR2 SYGVKD. Trimming cost V 10 bases and J 8 bases, with 15 bases left between them. CDR3 length: 12 residues. In DNA form, the CDR3 reads TGTGCCACCGAAGGGGAATCAGATGAGCAGTTCTTC. It yields the protein CATEGESDEQFF.

This sequence joins TRBV18 and TRBJ2-1; a possible D gene is TRBD2 (5 bases). Germline CDR1 KGHSH, CDR2 LQKENI. This CDR3 has 14 amino acids. V lost 0 bases, J lost 3 bases, and 6 bases lay in between. CDR3 in amino acids: CASSPPTSYNEQFF. The CDR3 DNA is TGTGCCAGCTCACCACCCACTAGCTACAATGAGCAGTTCTTC.

The gene calls are TRBV5-1 and TRBJ2-5, with 7 bases matching TRBD1. The CDR3 has 18 amino acids. V was clipped by 1 base and J by 0 bases; unmatched bases: 12. Germline V gives CDR1 SGHRS, CDR2 YFSETQ. As DNA, the CDR3 is TGCGCCAGCAGCTTGAGGGCAGGGGGTGGCAAGTACCAAGAGACCCAGTACTTC. Its protein product is CASSLRAGGGKYQETQYF.

This clone showed up just a few times. V usage is TRBV7-2 and J usage is TRBJ2-5; 7 positions agree with TRBD1. V gave up 4 bases and J gave up 1 base; unmatched junction bases: 9. From germline, CDR1 is SGHTA and CDR2 FQGNSA. This CDR3 region has 16 residues. CDR3 protein: CASSWGRGQSQETQYF. The DNA for the CDR3 is TGTGCCAGCAGCTGGGGCAGGGGACAGAGCCAAGAGACCCAGTACTTC.

V is TRBV28 and J is TRBJ2-1; a weak D match, TRBD2 (5 bases). V was shortened by 5 bases and J by 14 bases, with 16 bases between the two germline ends. Germline CDR1 MDHEN, CDR2 SYDVKM. The CDR3 extends over 12 amino acids. The CDR3: CASSLQTTGEFF. In DNA, the CDR3 is TGTGCCAGCAGTCTCCAGACTACCGGGGAGTTCTTC.